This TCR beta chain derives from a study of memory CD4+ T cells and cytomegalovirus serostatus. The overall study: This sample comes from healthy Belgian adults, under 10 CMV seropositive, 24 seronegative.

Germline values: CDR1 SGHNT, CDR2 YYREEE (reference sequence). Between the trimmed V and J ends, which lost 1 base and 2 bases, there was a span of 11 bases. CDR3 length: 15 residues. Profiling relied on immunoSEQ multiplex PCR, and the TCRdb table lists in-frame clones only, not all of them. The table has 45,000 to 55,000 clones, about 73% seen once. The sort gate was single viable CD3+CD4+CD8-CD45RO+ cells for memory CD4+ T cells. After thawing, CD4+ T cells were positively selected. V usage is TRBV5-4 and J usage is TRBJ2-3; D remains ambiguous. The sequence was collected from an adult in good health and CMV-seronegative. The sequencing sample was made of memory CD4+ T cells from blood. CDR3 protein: CASSLRSTNTDTQYF. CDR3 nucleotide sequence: TGTGCCAGCAGCTTGCGTTCTACGAACACAGATACGCAGTATTTT.